The 26 T cell receptor beta chains in this list originate from one sample, sequenced in a study of T cells in Graves' hyperthyroidism and ophthalmopathy (dated by TCRdb to the late 2010s). Libraries were constructed by multiplex PCR. This sample was sequenced with an Illumina HiSeq 2000. Amplification of TCR beta CDR3 regions was carried out from RNA transcripts. The TCR CDR3 was subjected to a first round of RT-PCR using the HTBI primer set and the Qiagen OneStep RT-PCR kit. The public reads were run again by TCRdb, first through fastp at Q25 and then through MiXCR, and only productive beta chains were kept. Identical CDR3 protein sequences are pooled into one entry, listed with their most common genes and DNA. This sample holds 90,000 to 120,000 distinct CDR3 sequences; roughly 15% were observed only once. The ten biggest clones cover about 44% of the sample. Source material: blood. These receptor sequences come from a woman aged 50 to 65 with Graves' hyperthyroidism.

This sequence joins TRBV2 and TRBJ1-3; D perhaps matches TRBD1 (5 bases). The CDR3 extends over 14 amino acids. Trimming cost V 6 bases and J 0 bases, with 9 bases left between them. Germline loops: CDR1 SNHLY, CDR2 FYNNEI. The CDR3 region has the DNA TGTGCCAGCAGCTCGACAGCCTCTGGAAACACCATATATTTT. This translates into CASSSTASGNTIYF.

This clonotype appeared many times. The chain joins TRBV30 to TRBJ2-1, with no clear D. Trimming shortened V by 1 base and J by 6 bases, and 16 bases separated the two germline ends. The CDR3 is 15 amino acids. CDR1 GTSNPN and CDR2 SVGIG come from the germline V gene (reference sequence). CDR3 protein: CAWSAVVELRNEQFF. The CDR3 nucleotides are TGTGCCTGGAGTGCCGTGGTAGAATTGCGCAATGAGCAGTTCTTC.

This clonotype was recorded at least ten times. The genes are TRBV27 and TRBJ2-7, with 11 positions matching TRBD2. The CDR3 sequence is 15 residues long. The J segment lost 5 bases and the V segment lost 6 bases, leaving 9 bases of the junction unmatched. Germline V gene sequence: CDR1 MNHEY, CDR2 SMNVEV (reference sequence). The CDR3 sequence is CASRTDSGRADEQYF. In nucleotides, the CDR3 is TGTGCCAGCAGAACCGATAGCGGGAGGGCCGACGAGCAGTACTTC.

The chain uses TRBV5-8 and TRBJ1-1, with D unclear. In germline, CDR1 is SGHTS, CDR2 YDEGEE. CDR3 length equals 11 residues. Trimming shortened V by 5 bases and J by 12 bases, and 14 bases separated the two germline ends. CDR3 DNA sequence: TGTGCCAGCAGAAAGGGCCCGGAGACTTTCTTT. It is translated as CASRKGPETFF. The whole variable domain, remainder taken from reference TRBV5-8 and TRBJ1-1, is EAGVTQSPTHLIKTRGQQATLRCSPISGHTSVYWYQQALGLGLQFLLWYDEGEERNRGNFPPRFSGRQFPNYSSELNVNALELEDSALYLCASRKGPETFFGQGTRLTVV.

The V call is TRBV15, the J call TRBJ2-7; D remains unclear. The length of the CDR3 is 14 residues. Germline V lookup: CDR1 LNHNV, CDR2 YYDKDF (reference sequence). Trimming removed 3 bases from V and 3 bases from J, with 12 bases in between. The CDR3 here is CATSSHPGHYEQYF. The CDR3 nucleotides are TGTGCCACCAGCAGCCACCCCGGTCACTACGAGCAGTACTTC. The variable domain in full, with the rest retrieved from reference TRBV15 and TRBJ2-7, is DAMVIQNPRYQVTQFGKPVTLSCSQTLNHNVMYWYQQKSSQAPKLLFHYYDKDFNNEADTPDNFQSRRPNTSFCFLDIRSPGLGDTAMYLCATSSHPGHYEQYFGPGTRLTVT.

This clonotype was counted many times. The V gene is TRBV5-8, the J gene TRBJ1-5; D is undetermined. CDR1 and CDR2 from the germline V gene are SGHTS and YDEGEE. The CDR3 covers 15 residues. V gave up 4 bases and J gave up 7 bases, with 18 bases separating them. The CDR3 loop is CASSVWRADRQPQHF. As DNA, the CDR3 is TGTGCCAGCAGCGTGTGGAGGGCGGACCGCCAGCCCCAGCATTTT. Filled out from reference TRBV5-8 and TRBJ1-5, the complete variable domain reads EAGVTQSPTHLIKTRGQQATLRCSPISGHTSVYWYQQALGLGLQFLLWYDEGEERNRGNFPPRFSGRQFPNYSSELNVNALELEDSALYLCASSVWRADRQPQHFGDGTRLSIL.

In this sample, this clonotype turned up many times. The chain combines TRBV29-1 with TRBJ2-1; D unclear. Deletions cut 7 bases from V and 1 base from J, with 11 bases between. This CDR3 comprises 13 residues. Per germline, CDR1 SQVTM and CDR2 ANQGSEA. CDR3: CSARLGSYNEQFF. The CDR3 DNA is TGCAGCGCCCGATTGGGGTCCTACAATGAGCAGTTCTTC.

This clonotype came up many times. The chain couples TRBV6-1 to TRBJ2-5; D not resolved. V lost 5 bases and J lost 5, with 9 bases in between. From germline, CDR1 is MNHNS and CDR2 SASEGT. The CDR3 contains 12 residues. CDR3 in DNA: TGTGCCAGCAGTTTGGTTTCGGAGACCCAGTACTTC. The encoded protein is CASSLVSETQYF.

This clonotype was recorded at least ten times. The chain employs TRBV30 and TRBJ1-3; TRBD1 might be the D (5 bases). The CDR3 is 17 amino acids. V was pared by 0 bases and J by 2 bases, with 17 bases between. Germline CDR1 reads GTSNPN; CDR2 reads SVGIG (reference sequence). The CDR3 reads CAWSVQRGRPTGNTIYF. CDR3 DNA sequence: TGTGCCTGGAGTGTACAAAGGGGACGGCCTACTGGAAACACCATATATTTT. Combining the CDR3 with reference TRBV30 and TRBJ1-3 gives the whole variable domain SQTIHQWPATLVQPVGSPLSLECTVEGTSNPNLYWYRQAAGRGLQLLFYSVGIGQISSEVPQNLSASRPQDRQFILSSKKLLLSDSGFYLCAWSVQRGRPTGNTIYFGEGSWLTVV.

This clonotype was counted a few times. CDR3 amino acids: CSVRPSSYNEQFF. The CDR3 coding sequence is TGCAGCGTTCGCCCTAGCTCCTACAATGAGCAGTTCTTC. The chain employs TRBV29-1 and TRBJ2-1; no definite D call. The V end lost 5 bases, the J end lost 0 bases, and 8 bases lay between the germline ends. This CDR3 contains 13 residues. Germline CDR1 is SQVTM and CDR2 is ANQGSEA.

There are many counts of this clonotype. The chain combines TRBV18 with TRBJ2-2; 14 positions match TRBD2. This CDR3 comprises 15 residues. Germline CDR1 and CDR2: KGHSH and LQKENI. Trimming took 1 base from V and 13 from J; bases not matched to a gene: 5. The CDR3 loop is CASSPLGTSGSALFF. The DNA of the CDR3 is TGTGCCAGCTCACCACTGGGGACTAGCGGGAGTGCGCTGTTTTTT. Full variable domain (rest looked up from reference TRBV18 and TRBJ2-2): NAGVMQNPRHLVRRRGQEARLRCSPMKGHSHVYWYRQLPEEGLKFMVYLQKENIIDESGMPKERFSAEFPKEGPSILRIQQVVRGDSAAYFCASSPLGTSGSALFFGEGSRLTVL.

This clonotype came up many times. The rearrangement joins TRBV29-1 to TRBJ2-1, with TRBD2 identical over 11 bases. CDR1 is SQVTM and CDR2 is ANQGSEA in the germline V gene. The CDR3 has 14 residues. Trimming took 5 bases from V and 0 from J; bases not matched to a gene: 0. The chain's CDR3 is CSVTSGSSYNEQFF. Written as DNA, the CDR3 is TGCAGCGTTACTAGCGGGAGCTCCTACAATGAGCAGTTCTTC.

The chain is built from TRBV6-5 and TRBJ1-1; a possible D gene is TRBD1 (6 bases). Trimming shortened V by 0 bases and J by 4 bases, and 12 bases separated the two germline ends. The CDR3 is made up of 15 amino acids. Germline CDR1 MNHEY, CDR2 SVGAGI. CDR3 nucleotide sequence: TGTGCCAGCAGTTACTCGACAGGCGGAGTCACTGAAGCTTTCTTT. Its translation: CASSYSTGGVTEAFF.

In this sample, this clonotype turned up many times. V and J are TRBV6-4 and TRBJ1-5, with 9 bases lining up with TRBD1. From germline, CDR1 is MRHNA and CDR2 SNTAGT. V shed 5 bases and J 0 bases; nucleotides not matched to a gene: 5. This CDR3 has 16 amino acids. CDR3 in DNA: TGTGCCAGCAGTCAGACAGGGGGATCTAGCAATCAGCCCCAGCATTTT. Encoded protein: CASSQTGGSSNQPQHF.

The sample holds many counts of this clonotype. The chain couples TRBV10-3 to TRBJ1-1; D is perhaps TRBD1 (6 bases). Germline-derived CDR1 and CDR2 are ENHRY and SYGVKD. The CDR3 has 15 residues. V was cut by 11 bases and J by 5 bases, with 24 bases left in between. The CDR3 DNA follows: TGTGCCGTATCCCCCTCCGGTACAGGGAGTACTGAAGCTTTCTTT. Translating gives CAVSPSGTGSTEAFF.

In this sample, this clonotype turned up many times. This sequence joins TRBV6-2 or TRBV6-3 and TRBJ1-1; D gene ambiguous. V dropped 2 bases and J dropped 6 bases, with 7 bases sitting between them. Germline loops: CDR1 MNHEY, CDR2 SVGEGT. This CDR3 spans 12 amino acids. CDR3 nucleotides: TGTGCCAGCAGTTACGGGGTGGCTGAAGCTTTCTTT. It codes for CASSYGVAEAFF.

The V and J genes are TRBV20-1 and TRBJ2-1; 7 bases agree with TRBD2. Germline trimming cut 6 bases from V and 5 bases from J; bases unmatched to any gene: 13. The CDR3 consists of 15 residues. CDR1 is DFQATT and CDR2 is SNEGSKA in the germline V gene (reference sequence). Here the CDR3 reads CSAPGTGTNNNEQFF. The CDR3 DNA is TGCAGTGCCCCCGGGACCGGGACTAATAACAATGAGCAGTTCTTC.

This clonotype was seen only a few times. The gene calls are TRBV20-1 and TRBJ2-1; 10 nucleotides line up with TRBD2. This CDR3 has 13 amino acids. Germline CDR1 is DFQATT and CDR2 is SNEGSKA (reference sequence). J lost 7 bases, V lost 4 bases, and 4 bases had no gene match. CDR3 nucleotides: TGCAGTGCTACTCCTAGCGGGGGAAATGAGCAGTTCTTC. It translates to CSATPSGGNEQFF.

In its sample, this clonotype was seen many times. The V gene is TRBV11-2, the J gene TRBJ2-3; 7 nucleotides line up with TRBD1. Looked up from germline, CDR1 is SGHAT and CDR2 is FQNNGV. The CDR3 length is 17 residues. V was clipped by 1 base and J by 4 bases; unmatched bases: 11. DNA of the CDR3: TGTGCCAGCAGCTTAGCTTCTAGCTCACAGGGGTCAGATACGCAGTATTTT. Amino acids: CASSLASSSQGSDTQYF. The variable domain in full, completed from reference TRBV11-2 and TRBJ2-3, reads EAGVAQSPRYKIIEKRQSVAFWCNPISGHATLYWYQQILGQGPKLLIQFQNNGVVDDSQLPKDRFSAERLKGVDSTLKIQPAKLEDSAVYLCASSLASSSQGSDTQYFGPGTRLTVL.

This chain connects TRBV25-1 to TRBJ2-6; D is uncertain. The germline gives CDR1 MGHDK, CDR2 SYGVNS. CDR3 length equals 13 residues. V was pared by 4 bases and J by 4 bases, with 5 bases between. The CDR3 here is CASSVTGANVLTF. CDR3 DNA: TGTGCCAGCAGTGTGACCGGGGCCAACGTCCTGACTTTC.

This clonotype occurred many times. This rearrangement joins TRBV2 to TRBJ2-7; no definite D call. There are 12 residues in the CDR3. Trimming cost V 4 bases and J 3 bases, with 7 bases left between them. Germline values: CDR1 SNHLY, CDR2 FYNNEI. DNA of the CDR3: TGTGCCAGCAGTGTGGATTTCTACGAGCAGTACTTC. It specifies CASSVDFYEQYF.

This clonotype has ten or more counts. A much larger clone lies one base from this, so it may be a read error. The V gene is TRBV6-1, the J gene TRBJ1-4; a weak D match, TRBD1 (5 bases). The CDR3 has 13 residues. Trimming took off 6 bases at V and 7 bases at J, with 12 bases between the two ends. The germline CDR1 and CDR2 sequences are MNHNS and SASEGT. The CDR3 bases are TGTGCCAGCAGGCTGGACGGGGCTGAAAAACTGTTTTTT. It translates to CASRLDGAEKLFF.

This clonotype was seen repeatedly, ten times or more. This chain links TRBV12-3 or TRBV12-4 with TRBJ1-6, with D possibly matching TRBD1 (5 bases). V was pared by 1 base and J by 4 bases, with 5 bases between. This CDR3 spans 14 amino acids. The CDR3 loop is CASSLGGYNSPLHF. The CDR3 DNA sequence: TGTGCCAGCAGTTTAGGGGGGTATAATTCACCCCTCCACTTT.

This clonotype was counted many times. The chain recombines TRBV11-2 with TRBJ1-1; D is undetermined. Germline V gene sequence: CDR1 SGHAT, CDR2 FQNNGV. The CDR3 runs 13 residues. The V end lost 3 bases, the J end lost 1 base, and 6 bases lay between the germline ends. CDR3 loop: CASSFDWNTEAFF. CDR3 bases: TGTGCCAGCAGCTTCGACTGGAACACTGAAGCTTTCTTT.

V is TRBV20-1 and J is TRBJ2-7, with 11 bases aligning to TRBD2. This CDR3 contains 15 residues. From germline, CDR1 is DFQATT and CDR2 SNEGSKA (reference sequence). V lost 6 bases, J lost 5 bases, and 12 bases stayed unmatched. CDR3 in amino acids: CSAPGTGTSGNEQYF. CDR3 coding DNA: TGCAGTGCCCCCGGGACCGGGACTAGCGGAAACGAGCAGTACTTC.

This clonotype was seen repeatedly, ten times or more. V gene TRBV12-3 or TRBV12-4 combines with J gene TRBJ2-3; 7 positions match TRBD1. V lost 5 bases to trimming and J lost 4 bases; unmatched junction nucleotides: 9. This CDR3 spans 15 amino acids. CDR3 in amino acids: CASSQQGIGADTQYF. The CDR3 DNA is TGTGCCAGCAGTCAACAGGGGATCGGCGCAGATACGCAGTATTTT.